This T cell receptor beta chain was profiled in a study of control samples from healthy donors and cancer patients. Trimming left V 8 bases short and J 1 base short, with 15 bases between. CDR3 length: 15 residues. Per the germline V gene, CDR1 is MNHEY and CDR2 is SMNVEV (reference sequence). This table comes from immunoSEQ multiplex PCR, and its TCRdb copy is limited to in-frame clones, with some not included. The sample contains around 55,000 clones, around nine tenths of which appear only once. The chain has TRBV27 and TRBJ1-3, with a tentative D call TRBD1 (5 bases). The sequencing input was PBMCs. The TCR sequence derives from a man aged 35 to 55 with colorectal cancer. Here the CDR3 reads CASQLVGGSGNTIYF. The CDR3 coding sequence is TGTGCCAGCCAGCTCGTTGGGGGTTCTGGAAACACCATATATTTT.